The subject of this entry is one T cell receptor (beta chain). Germline V CDR1 and CDR2: LGHDT, YNNKEL (reference sequence). Losses at the gene ends were 5 bases for V and 8 bases for J; bases not matched to a gene: 17. This CDR3 is 17 amino acids long. These data are taken from a study of CD8 T cells in Susac syndrome. Random hexamers were used to reverse transcribe 0.5 to 1 ug of RNA. A multiplex approach, immunoSEQ multiplex PCR, amplified TCR beta CDR3 across 54 Vbeta and 13 Jbeta. TCRdb reanalysed the immunoSEQ multiplex PCR reads using MiXCR and keeps one entry per CDR3 protein. The top ten clones hold 0.09% to 0.1% of a sample with roughly 150,000 distinct CDR3 sequences, approximately 93% of them seen once.

Sequenced: CD4+ T cells from PBMCs. The TCR comes from a human donor with multiple sclerosis. V is TRBV3-1 and J is TRBJ2-1; 8 bases are a match to TRBD2. The CDR3 loop reads CASSSLGLAGGRYEQFF. In nucleotides, the CDR3 is TGTGCCAGCAGCTCCCTCGGCCTGGCGGGAGGTCGGTATGAGCAGTTCTTC.